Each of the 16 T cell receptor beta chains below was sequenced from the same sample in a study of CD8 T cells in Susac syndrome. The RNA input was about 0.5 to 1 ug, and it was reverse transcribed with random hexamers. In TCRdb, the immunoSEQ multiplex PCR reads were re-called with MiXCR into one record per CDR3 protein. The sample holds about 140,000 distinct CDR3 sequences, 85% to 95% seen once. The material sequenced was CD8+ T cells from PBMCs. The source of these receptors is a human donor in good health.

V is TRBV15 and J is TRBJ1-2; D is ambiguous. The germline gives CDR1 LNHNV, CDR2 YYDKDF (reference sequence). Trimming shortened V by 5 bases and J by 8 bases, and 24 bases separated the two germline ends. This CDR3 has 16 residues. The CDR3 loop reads CATSLWAESTIWGYTF. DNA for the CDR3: TGTGCCACCAGCCTTTGGGCAGAATCGACGATCTGGGGCTACACCTTC. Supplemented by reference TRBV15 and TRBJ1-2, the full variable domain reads DAMVIQNPRYQVTQFGKPVTLSCSQTLNHNVMYWYQQKSSQAPKLLFHYYDKDFNNEADTPDNFQSRRPNTSFCFLDIRSPGLGDTAMYLCATSLWAESTIWGYTFGSGTRLTVV.

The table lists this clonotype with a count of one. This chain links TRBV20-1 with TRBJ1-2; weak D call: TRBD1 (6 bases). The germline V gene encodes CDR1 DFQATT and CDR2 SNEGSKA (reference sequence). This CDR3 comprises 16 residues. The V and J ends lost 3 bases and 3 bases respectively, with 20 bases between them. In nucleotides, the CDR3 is TGCAGTGCTAGTGTTCCTCGGACAGCGGTGGACTATGGCTACACCTTC. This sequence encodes CSASVPRTAVDYGYTF.

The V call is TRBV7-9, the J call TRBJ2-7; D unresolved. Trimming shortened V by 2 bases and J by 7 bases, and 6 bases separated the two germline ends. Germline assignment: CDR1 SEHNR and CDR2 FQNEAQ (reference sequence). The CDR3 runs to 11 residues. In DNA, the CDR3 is TGTGCCAGCAGCTTATGGCAGGAGCAGTACTTC. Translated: CASSLWQEQYF. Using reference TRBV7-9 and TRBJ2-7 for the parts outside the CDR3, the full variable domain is DTGVSQNPRHKITKRGQNVTFRCDPISEHNRLYWYRQTLGQGPEFLTYFQNEAQLEKSRLLSDRFSAERPKGSFSTLEIQRTEQGDSAMYLCASSLWQEQYFGPGTRLTVT.

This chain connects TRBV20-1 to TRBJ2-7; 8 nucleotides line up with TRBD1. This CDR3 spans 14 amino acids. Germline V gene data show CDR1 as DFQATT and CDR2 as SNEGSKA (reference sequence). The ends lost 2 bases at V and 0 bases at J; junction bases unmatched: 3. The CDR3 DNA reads TGCAGTGCTAGACAGGACAGGGACTCCTACGAGCAGTACTTC. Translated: CSARQDRDSYEQYF.

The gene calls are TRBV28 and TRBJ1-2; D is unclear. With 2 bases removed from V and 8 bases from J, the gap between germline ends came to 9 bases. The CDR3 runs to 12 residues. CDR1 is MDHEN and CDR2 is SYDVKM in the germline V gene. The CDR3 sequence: CASSLGVMGYTF. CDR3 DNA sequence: TGTGCCAGCAGTTTAGGCGTTATGGGCTACACCTTC.

The CDR3 nucleotides read TGTGCCAGCTCACCTGAGCGGGAGTCTTACGAGCAGTACTTC. It codes for CASSPERESYEQYF. The rearrangement uses TRBV18 and TRBJ2-7; 8 bases are a match to TRBD2. V trimming: 3 bases; J trimming: 4 bases; junction bases outside the gene matches: 5. Germline CDR1 is KGHSH and CDR2 is LQKENI. The CDR3 spans 14 residues. The entire variable domain, with the rest obtained from reference TRBV18 and TRBJ2-7, is as follows: NAGVMQNPRHLVRRRGQEARLRCSPMKGHSHVYWYRQLPEEGLKFMVYLQKENIIDESGMPKERFSAEFPKEGPSILRIQQVVRGDSAAYFCASSPERESYEQYFGPGTRLTVT.

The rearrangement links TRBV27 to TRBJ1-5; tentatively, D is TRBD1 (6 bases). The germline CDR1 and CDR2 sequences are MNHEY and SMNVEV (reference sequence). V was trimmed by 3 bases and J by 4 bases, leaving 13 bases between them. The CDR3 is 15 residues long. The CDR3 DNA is TGTGCCAGCAGTTTGGCAGGGGAACGGAATCAGCCCCAGCATTTT. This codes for CASSLAGERNQPQHF.

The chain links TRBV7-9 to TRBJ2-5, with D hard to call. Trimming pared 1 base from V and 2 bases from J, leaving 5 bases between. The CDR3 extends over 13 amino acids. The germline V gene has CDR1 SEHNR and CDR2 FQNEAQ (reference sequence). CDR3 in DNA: TGTGCCAGCAGCTTAGACAGACAAGAGACCCAGTACTTC. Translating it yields CASSLDRQETQYF. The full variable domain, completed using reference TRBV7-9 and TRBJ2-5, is DTGVSQNPRHKITKRGQNVTFRCDPISEHNRLYWYRQTLGQGPEFLTYFQNEAQLEKSRLLSDRFSAERPKGSFSTLEIQRTEQGDSAMYLCASSLDRQETQYFGPGTRLLVL.

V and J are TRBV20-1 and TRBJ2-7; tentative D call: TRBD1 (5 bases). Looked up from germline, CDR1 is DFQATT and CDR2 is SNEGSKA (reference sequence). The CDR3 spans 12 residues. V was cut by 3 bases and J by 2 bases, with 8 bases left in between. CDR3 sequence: CSARGPTYEQYF. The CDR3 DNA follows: TGCAGTGCTAGGGGGCCTACCTACGAGCAGTACTTC.

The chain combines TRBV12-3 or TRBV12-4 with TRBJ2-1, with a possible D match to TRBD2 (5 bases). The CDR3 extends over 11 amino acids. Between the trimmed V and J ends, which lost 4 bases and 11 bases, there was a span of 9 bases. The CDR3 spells CASSSTSQQFF. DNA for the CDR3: TGTGCCAGCAGTTCCACTAGTCAGCAGTTCTTC.

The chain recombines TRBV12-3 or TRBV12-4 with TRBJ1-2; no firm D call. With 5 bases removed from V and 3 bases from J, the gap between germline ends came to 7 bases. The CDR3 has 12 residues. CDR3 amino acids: CASSPRDYGYTF. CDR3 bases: TGTGCCAGCAGTCCCCGGGACTATGGCTACACCTTC.

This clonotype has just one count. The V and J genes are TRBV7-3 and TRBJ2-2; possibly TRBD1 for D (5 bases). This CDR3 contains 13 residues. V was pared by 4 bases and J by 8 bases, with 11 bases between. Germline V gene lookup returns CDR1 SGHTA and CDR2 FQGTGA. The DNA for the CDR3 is TGTGCCAGCAGCTCCTCAGGGTCAGGGGAGCTGTTTTTT. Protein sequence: CASSSSGSGELFF.

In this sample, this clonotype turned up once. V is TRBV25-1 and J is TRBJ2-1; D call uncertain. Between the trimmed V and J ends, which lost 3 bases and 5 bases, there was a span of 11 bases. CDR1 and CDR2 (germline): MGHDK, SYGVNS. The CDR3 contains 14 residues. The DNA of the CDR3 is TGTGCCAGCAGTGATCGGCTTCGGGACAATGAGCAGTTCTTC. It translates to CASSDRLRDNEQFF. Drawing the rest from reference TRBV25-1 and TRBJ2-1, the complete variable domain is EADIYQTPRYLVIGTGKKITLECSQTMGHDKMYWYQQDPGMELHLIHYSYGVNSTEKGDLSSESTVSRIRTEHFPLTLESARPSHTSQYLCASSDRLRDNEQFFGPGTRLTVL.

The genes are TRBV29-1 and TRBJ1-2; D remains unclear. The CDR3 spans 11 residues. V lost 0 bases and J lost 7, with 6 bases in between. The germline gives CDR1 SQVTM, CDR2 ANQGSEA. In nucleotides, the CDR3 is TGCAGCGTTGAAGATCATAGTGGCTACACCTTC. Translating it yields CSVEDHSGYTF. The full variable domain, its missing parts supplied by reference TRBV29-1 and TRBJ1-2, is SAVISQKPSRDICQRGTSLTIQCQVDSQVTMMFWYRQQPGQSLTLIATANQGSEATYESGFVIDKFPISRPNLTFSTLTVSNMSPEDSSIYLCSVEDHSGYTFGSGTRLTVV.

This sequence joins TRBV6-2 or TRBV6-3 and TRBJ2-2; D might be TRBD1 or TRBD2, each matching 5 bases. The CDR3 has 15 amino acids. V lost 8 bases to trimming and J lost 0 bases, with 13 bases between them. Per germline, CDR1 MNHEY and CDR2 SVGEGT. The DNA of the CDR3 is TGTGCCAGCCTCGGGATGGGGCCGAACACCGGGGAGCTGTTTTTT. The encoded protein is CASLGMGPNTGELFF.

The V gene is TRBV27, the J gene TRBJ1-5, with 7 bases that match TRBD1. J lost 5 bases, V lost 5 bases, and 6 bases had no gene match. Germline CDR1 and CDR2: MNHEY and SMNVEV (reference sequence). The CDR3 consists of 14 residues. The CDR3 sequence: CASSIDREDQPQHF. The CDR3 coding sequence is TGTGCCAGCAGTATCGACAGGGAGGATCAGCCCCAGCATTTT.